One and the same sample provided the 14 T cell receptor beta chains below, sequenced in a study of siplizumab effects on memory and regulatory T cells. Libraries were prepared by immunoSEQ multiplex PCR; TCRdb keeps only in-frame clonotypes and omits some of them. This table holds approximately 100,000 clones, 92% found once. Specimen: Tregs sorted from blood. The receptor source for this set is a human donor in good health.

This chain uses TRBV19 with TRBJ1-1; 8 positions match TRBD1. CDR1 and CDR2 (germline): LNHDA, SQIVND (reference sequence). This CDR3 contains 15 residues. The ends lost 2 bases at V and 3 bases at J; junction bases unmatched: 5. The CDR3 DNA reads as TGTGCCAGTAGTATAAGACAGGGGACGTACACTGAAGCTTTCTTT. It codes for CASSIRQGTYTEAFF.

Here the CDR3 reads CASSESGLAGGPRDEQFF. The CDR3 region has the DNA TGCGCCAGCAGTGAGTCTGGACTAGCGGGAGGGCCTAGGGATGAGCAGTTCTTC. The V and J genes are TRBV10-1 and TRBJ2-1, with 15 bases fitting TRBD2. The CDR3 sequence is 18 residues long. From germline, CDR1 is WNHNN and CDR2 SYGVQD (reference sequence). V was pared by 0 bases and J by 8 bases, with 8 bases of the junction left unmatched.

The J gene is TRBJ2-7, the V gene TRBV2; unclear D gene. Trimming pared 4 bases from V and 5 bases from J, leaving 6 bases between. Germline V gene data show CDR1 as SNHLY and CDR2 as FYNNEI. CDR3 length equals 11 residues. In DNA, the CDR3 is TGTGCCAGCAGTGCTCTCGACGAGCAGTACTTC. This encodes CASSALDEQYF.

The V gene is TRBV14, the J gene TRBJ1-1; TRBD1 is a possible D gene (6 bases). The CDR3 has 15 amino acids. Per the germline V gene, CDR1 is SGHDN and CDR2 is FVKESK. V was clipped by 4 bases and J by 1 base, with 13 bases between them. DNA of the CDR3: TGTGCCAGCAGCCCGCTTGGACAGAAGAACACTGAAGCTTTCTTT. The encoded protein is CASSPLGQKNTEAFF.

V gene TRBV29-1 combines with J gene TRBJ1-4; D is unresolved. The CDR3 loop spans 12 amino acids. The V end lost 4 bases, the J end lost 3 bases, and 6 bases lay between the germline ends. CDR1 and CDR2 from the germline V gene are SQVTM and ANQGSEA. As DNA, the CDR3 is TGCAGCGTTGCACAGCCTAATGAAAAACTGTTTTTT. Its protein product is CSVAQPNEKLFF.

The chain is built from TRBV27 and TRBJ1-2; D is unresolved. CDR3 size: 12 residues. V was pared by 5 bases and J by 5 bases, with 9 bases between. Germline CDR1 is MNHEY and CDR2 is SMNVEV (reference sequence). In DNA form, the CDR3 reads TGTGCCAGCAGTCCGGTTGGATATGGCTACACCTTC. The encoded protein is CASSPVGYGYTF.

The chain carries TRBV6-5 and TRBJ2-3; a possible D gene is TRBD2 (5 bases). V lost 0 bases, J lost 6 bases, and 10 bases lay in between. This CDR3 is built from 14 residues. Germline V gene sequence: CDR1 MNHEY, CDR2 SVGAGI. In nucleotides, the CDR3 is TGTGCCAGCAGTTACTCTTATAGCGAGGATACGCAGTATTTT. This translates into CASSYSYSEDTQYF.

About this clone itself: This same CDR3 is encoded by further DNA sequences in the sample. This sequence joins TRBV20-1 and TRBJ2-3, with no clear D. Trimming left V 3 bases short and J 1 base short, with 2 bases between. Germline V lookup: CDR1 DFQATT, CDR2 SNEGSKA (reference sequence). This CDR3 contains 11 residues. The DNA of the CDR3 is TGCAGTGCTAGCCGCACAGATACGCAGTATTTT. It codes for CSASRTDTQYF.

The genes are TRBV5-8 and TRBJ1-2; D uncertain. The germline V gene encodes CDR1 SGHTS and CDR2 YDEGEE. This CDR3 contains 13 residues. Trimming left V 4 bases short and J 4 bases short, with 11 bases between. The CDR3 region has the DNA TGTGCCAGCAGCCCACAGATAATCTATGGCTACACCTTC. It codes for CASSPQIIYGYTF.

CDR3 loop: CASSYGGSYEQYF. CDR3 in DNA: TGTGCCAGCAGTTACGGGGGGAGCTACGAGCAGTACTTC. The V call is TRBV6-6, the J call TRBJ2-7; D perhaps matches TRBD2 (6 bases). Trimming pared 2 bases from V and 3 bases from J, leaving 8 bases between. The CDR3 contains 13 residues. CDR1 is MNHNY and CDR2 is SVGAGI in the germline V gene (reference sequence).

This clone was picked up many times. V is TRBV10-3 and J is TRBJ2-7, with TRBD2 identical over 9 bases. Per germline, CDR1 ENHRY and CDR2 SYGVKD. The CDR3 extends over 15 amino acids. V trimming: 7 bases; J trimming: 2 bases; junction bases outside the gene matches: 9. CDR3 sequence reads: CAIKAGGKSPYEQYF. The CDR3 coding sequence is TGTGCCATCAAAGCGGGAGGAAAGTCGCCCTACGAGCAGTACTTC.

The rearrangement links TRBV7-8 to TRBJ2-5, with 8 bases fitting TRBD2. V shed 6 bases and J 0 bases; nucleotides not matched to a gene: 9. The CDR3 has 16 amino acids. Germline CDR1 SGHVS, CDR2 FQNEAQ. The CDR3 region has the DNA TGTGCCAGCAGAGGTTCCGGGGGGGGTTACCAAGAGACCCAGTACTTC. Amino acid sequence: CASRGSGGGYQETQYF. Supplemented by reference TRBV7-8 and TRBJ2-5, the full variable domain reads GAGVSQSPRYKVAKRGQDVALRCDPISGHVSLFWYQQALGQGPEFLTYFQNEAQLDKSGLPSDRFFAERPEGSVSTLKIQRTQQEDSAVYLCASRGSGGGYQETQYFGPGTRLLVL.

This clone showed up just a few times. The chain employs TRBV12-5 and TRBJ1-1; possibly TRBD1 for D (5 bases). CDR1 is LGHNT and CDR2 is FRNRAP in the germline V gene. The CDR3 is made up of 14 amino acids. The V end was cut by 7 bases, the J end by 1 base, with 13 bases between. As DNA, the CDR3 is TGTGCTAGTGCCCTCTGGGGACCGAACACTGAAGCTTTCTTT. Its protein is CASALWGPNTEAFF.

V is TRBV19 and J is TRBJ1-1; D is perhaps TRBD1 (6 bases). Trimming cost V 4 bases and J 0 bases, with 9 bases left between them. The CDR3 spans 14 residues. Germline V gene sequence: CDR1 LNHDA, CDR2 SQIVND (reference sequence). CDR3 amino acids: CASSRDTMNTEAFF. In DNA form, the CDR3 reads TGTGCCAGTAGTAGGGACACTATGAACACTGAAGCTTTCTTT.